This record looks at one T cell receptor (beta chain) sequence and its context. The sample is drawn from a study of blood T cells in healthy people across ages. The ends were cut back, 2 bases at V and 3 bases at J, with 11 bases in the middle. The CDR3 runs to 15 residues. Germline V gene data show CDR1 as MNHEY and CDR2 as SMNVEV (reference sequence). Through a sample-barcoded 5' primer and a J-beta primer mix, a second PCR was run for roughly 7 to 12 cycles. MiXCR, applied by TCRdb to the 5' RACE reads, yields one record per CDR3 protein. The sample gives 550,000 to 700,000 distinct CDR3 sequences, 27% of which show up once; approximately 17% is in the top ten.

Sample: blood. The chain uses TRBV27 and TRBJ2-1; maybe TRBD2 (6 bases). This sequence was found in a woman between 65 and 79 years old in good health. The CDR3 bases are TGTGCCAGCAGTTTACGGGGGAAGGGCTACAATGAGCAGTTCTTC. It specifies CASSLRGKGYNEQFF.